This entry lists 5 T cell receptor beta chains sequenced from one sample in a study of PD-L1 blockade in urothelial cancer. Libraries were prepared by immunoSEQ multiplex PCR; TCRdb keeps only in-frame clonotypes and omits some of them. The sample includes about 100,000 clones, about nine tenths of them seen just once. Sequencing used PBMCs, obtained around atezolizumab (anti-PD-L1) treatment. The source of these receptors is a woman older than 75 with urothelial cancer.

This clone appeared once. The V and J genes are TRBV5-1 and TRBJ1-1, with 8 bases aligning to TRBD1. Germline lookup yields CDR1 SGHRS and CDR2 YFSETQ. The V segment lost 4 bases and the J segment 5 bases; nucleotides outside the gene matches: 13. The CDR3 extends over 16 amino acids. The CDR3 bases are TGCGCCAGCAGCACGACAGTAGGACAGGGAGGAACTGAAGCTTTCTTT. The encoded protein is CASSTTVGQGGTEAFF.

The gene calls are TRBV30 and TRBJ2-7, with D possibly TRBD1 on 5 matching bases. This CDR3 is built from 11 residues. The germline gives CDR1 GTSNPN, CDR2 SVGIG (reference sequence). V lost 3 bases to trimming and J lost 4 bases, with 7 bases between them. The CDR3 DNA follows: TGTGCCTGGAGGGGGCCATACGAGCAGTACTTC. It codes for CAWRGPYEQYF.

This chain uses TRBV2 with TRBJ2-1, with a possible D match to TRBD2 (6 bases). The CDR3 covers 13 residues. The germline V and J ends were trimmed by 4 bases and 7 bases, with 11 bases remaining between them. CDR1 and CDR2 (germline): SNHLY, FYNNEI. CDR3: CASSGTGGNEQFF. DNA for the CDR3: TGTGCCAGCAGTGGTACCGGGGGTAATGAGCAGTTCTTC.

This chain links TRBV11-2 with TRBJ1-2; tentative D call: TRBD1 (5 bases). V lost 4 bases and J lost 1, with 13 bases in between. CDR3 length: 15 amino acids. From germline, CDR1 is SGHAT and CDR2 FQNNGV. This CDR3 reads CASSSDSLFNYGYTF. DNA for the CDR3: TGTGCCAGCAGCTCCGACAGTCTCTTTAACTATGGCTACACCTTC.

The chain couples TRBV6-1 to TRBJ2-7; tentatively, D is TRBD2 (5 bases). V dropped 4 bases and J dropped 9 bases, with 13 bases sitting between them. Germline lookup yields CDR1 MNHNS and CDR2 SASEGT. The CDR3 extends over 12 amino acids. The CDR3 coding sequence is TGTGCCAGCAGTGGGCAATTCGAGGGGCAGTACTTC. This encodes CASSGQFEGQYF.